This T cell receptor beta chain emerged from a study of shared clonotypes between healthy human individuals. Sequencing used immunoSEQ multiplex PCR; TCRdb keeps in-frame clones, though not all of them. The sample includes around 720,000 clones, 73% of them seen just once. Every contributor of samples was a Caucasian grown-up residing in Nashville, Tennessee. Looked up from germline, CDR1 is KGHSH and CDR2 is LQKENI. Trimming took 4 bases from V and 4 from J, leaving 11 bases between them. This CDR3 has 13 amino acids. The TCR was taken from a woman younger than 45 in good health. The chain carries TRBV18 and TRBJ2-7; D unresolved. Input material: memory CD4+ T cells sorted from blood. Subset of the sample: CD45RA-negative fraction. The CDR3 reads CASSRTGGYEQYF. The CDR3 DNA reads as TGTGCCAGCTCACGGACCGGCGGATACGAGCAGTACTTC.